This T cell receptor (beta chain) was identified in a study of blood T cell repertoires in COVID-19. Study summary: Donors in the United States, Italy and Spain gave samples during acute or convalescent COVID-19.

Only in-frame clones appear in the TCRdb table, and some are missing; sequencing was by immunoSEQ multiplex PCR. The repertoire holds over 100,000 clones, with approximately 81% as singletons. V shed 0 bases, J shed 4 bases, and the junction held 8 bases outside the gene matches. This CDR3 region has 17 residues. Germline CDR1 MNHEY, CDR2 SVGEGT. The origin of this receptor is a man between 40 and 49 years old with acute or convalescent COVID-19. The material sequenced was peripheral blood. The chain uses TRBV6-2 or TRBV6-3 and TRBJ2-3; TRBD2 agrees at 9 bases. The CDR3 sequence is CASSYSRTSVGADTQYF. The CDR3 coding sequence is TGTGCCAGCAGTTACTCGAGGACTAGCGTAGGGGCAGATACGCAGTATTTT.